This T cell receptor beta chain was observed in a study of shared clonotypes between healthy human individuals. Measured with immunoSEQ multiplex PCR; TCRdb has only the in-frame clones, and not every one. The sample has roughly 2.1 million clones, about 93% seen once. The naive CD8 fraction comprised CD45RO-negative cells positively selected for CCR7 and excluded terminally differentiated effector memory CD45RA+ cells. This clone has just one count. The germline CDR1 and CDR2 sequences are SGHVS and FQNEAQ. The ends were cut back, 8 bases at V and 1 base at J, with 8 bases in the middle. The CDR3 loop spans 12 amino acids.

Sequencing was carried out using naive CD8+ T cells from PBMCs. V gene TRBV7-8 combines with J gene TRBJ1-2; D gene unclear. The receptor was derived from a man aged 18-30 years in good health. Some clones in this sample may be carry-over from other donors' samples. The CDR3 nucleotides read TGTGCCAGCGGCCTGATTAACTATGGCTACACCTTC. This translates into CASGLINYGYTF.